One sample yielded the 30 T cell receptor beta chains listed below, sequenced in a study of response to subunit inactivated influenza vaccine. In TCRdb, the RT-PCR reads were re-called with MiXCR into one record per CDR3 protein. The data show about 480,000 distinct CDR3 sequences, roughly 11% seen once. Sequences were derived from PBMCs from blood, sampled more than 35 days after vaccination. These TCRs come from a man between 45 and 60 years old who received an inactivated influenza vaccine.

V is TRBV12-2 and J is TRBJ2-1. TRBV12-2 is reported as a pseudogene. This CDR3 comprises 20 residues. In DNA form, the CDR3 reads TGTGCAAGTCGCTTAGTTTCGATGGTGCCAAAAACTCACTCCTACAATGAGCAGTTCTTC. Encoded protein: CASRLVSMVPKTHSYNEQFF.

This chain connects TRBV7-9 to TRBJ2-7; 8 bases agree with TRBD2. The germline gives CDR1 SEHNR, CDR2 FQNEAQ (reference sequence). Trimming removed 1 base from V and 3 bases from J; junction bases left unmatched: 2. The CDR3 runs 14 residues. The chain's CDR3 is CASSLDLAGYEQYF. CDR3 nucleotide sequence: TGTGCCAGCAGCTTAGACCTAGCGGGCTACGAGCAGTACTTC. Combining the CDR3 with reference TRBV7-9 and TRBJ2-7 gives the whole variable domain DTGVSQNPRHKITKRGQNVTFRCDPISEHNRLYWYRQTLGQGPEFLTYFQNEAQLEKSRLLSDRFSAERPKGSFSTLEIQRTEQGDSAMYLCASSLDLAGYEQYFGPGTRLTVT.

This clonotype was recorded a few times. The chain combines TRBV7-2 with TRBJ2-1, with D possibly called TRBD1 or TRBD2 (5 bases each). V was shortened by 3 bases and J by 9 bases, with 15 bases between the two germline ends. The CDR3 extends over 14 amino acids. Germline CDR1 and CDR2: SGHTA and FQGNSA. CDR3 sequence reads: CASSFLVVRGEQFF. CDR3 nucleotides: TGTGCCAGCAGCTTTTTGGTCGTGAGGGGTGAGCAGTTCTTC.

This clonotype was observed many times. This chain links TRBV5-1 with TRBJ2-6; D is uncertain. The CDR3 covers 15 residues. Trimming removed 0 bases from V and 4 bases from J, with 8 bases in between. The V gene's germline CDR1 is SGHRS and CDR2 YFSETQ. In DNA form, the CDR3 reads TGCGCCAGCAGCTTGGTAGGGTACGGGGCCAACGTCCTGACTTTC. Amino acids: CASSLVGYGANVLTF.

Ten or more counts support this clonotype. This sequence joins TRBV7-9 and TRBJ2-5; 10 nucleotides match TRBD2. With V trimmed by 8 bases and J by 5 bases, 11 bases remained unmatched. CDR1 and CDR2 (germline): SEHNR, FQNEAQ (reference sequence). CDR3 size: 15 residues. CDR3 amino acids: CASSSLAGVGETQYF. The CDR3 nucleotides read TGTGCCAGCTCCTCCCTAGCGGGAGTAGGGGAGACCCAGTACTTC.

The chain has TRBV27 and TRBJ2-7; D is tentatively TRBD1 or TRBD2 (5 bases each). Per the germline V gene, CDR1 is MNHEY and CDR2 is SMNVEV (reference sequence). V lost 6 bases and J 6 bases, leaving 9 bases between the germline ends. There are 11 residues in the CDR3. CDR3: CASRGTIEQYF. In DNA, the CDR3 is TGTGCCAGCAGGGGGACGATCGAGCAGTACTTC.

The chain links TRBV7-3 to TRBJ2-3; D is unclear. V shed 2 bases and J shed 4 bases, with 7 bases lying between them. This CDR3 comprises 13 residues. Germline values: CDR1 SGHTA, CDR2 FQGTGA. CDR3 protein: CASSLFSADTQYF. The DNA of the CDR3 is TGTGCCAGCAGCTTATTTTCCGCAGATACGCAGTATTTT.

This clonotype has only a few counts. The CDR3 DNA sequence: TGTGCCATCAGTGCCGGACTAGCGGGAGGGCCGGGTAATGAGCAGTTCTTC. Translated, it gives CAISAGLAGGPGNEQFF. V gene TRBV10-3 combines with J gene TRBJ2-1, with TRBD2 matching over 15 bases. CDR1 and CDR2 (germline): ENHRY, SYGVKD. This CDR3 comprises 17 residues. The J segment lost 7 bases and the V segment lost 4 bases, leaving 8 bases of the junction unmatched.

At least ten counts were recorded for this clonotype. CDR3 region: CATSDMVDSGQFF. Here the CDR3 DNA reads TGTGCCACCAGTGACATGGTAGACTCCGGGCAGTTCTTC. The chain is built from TRBV24-1 and TRBJ2-1, with no clear D. There are 13 residues in the CDR3. Trimming shortened V by 4 bases and J by 12 bases, and 15 bases separated the two germline ends. The V gene's germline CDR1 is KGHDR and CDR2 SFDVKD.

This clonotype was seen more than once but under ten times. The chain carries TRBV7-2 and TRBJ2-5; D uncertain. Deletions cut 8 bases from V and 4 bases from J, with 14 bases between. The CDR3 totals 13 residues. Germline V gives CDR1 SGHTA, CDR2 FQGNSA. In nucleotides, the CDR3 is TGTGCCAGCGGGGTGTTGCTGGGAGAGACCCAGTACTTC. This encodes CASGVLLGETQYF.

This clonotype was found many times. The CDR3 is CASSSRSTEAFF. The CDR3 DNA is TGTGCCAGCAGCTCCCGGAGCACTGAAGCTTTCTTT. The chain carries TRBV5-6 and TRBJ1-1, with unresolved D. V was cut by 3 bases and J by 4 bases, with 7 bases left in between. This CDR3 spans 12 amino acids. Germline assignment: CDR1 SGHDT and CDR2 YYEEEE.

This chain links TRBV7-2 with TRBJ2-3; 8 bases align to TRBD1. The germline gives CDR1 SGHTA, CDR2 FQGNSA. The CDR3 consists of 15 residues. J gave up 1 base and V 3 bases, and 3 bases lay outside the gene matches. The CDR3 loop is CASSFQTGGTDTQYF. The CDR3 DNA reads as TGTGCCAGCAGCTTTCAGACAGGGGGCACAGATACGCAGTATTTT.

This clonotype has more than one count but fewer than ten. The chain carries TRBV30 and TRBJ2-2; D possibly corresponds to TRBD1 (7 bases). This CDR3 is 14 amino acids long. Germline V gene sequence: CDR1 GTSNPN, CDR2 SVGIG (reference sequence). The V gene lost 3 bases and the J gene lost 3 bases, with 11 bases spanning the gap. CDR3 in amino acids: CAWSQGGYTGELFF. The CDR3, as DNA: TGTGCCTGGAGCCAGGGGGGTTACACCGGGGAGCTGTTTTTT.

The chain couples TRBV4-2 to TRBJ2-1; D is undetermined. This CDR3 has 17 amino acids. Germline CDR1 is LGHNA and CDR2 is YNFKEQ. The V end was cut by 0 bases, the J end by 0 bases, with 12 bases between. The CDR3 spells CASSQDGAHNSYNEQFF. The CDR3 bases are TGTGCCAGCAGCCAAGACGGAGCCCACAACTCCTACAATGAGCAGTTCTTC.

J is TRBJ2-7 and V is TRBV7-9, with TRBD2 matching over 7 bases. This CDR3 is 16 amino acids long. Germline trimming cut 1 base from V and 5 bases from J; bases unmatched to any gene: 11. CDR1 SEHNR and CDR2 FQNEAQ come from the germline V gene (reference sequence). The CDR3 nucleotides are TGTGCCAGCAGCTTAGTGTCCGGGGGGTGGGCTAACGAGCAGTACTTC. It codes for CASSLVSGGWANEQYF. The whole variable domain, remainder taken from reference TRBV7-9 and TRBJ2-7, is DTGVSQNPRHKITKRGQNVTFRCDPISEHNRLYWYRQTLGQGPEFLTYFQNEAQLEKSRLLSDRFSAERPKGSFSTLEIQRTEQGDSAMYLCASSLVSGGWANEQYFGPGTRLTVT.

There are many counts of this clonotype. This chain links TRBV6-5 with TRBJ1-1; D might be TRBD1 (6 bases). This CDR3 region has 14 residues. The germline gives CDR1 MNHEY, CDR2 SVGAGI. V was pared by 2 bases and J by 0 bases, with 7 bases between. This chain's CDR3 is CASSYRGMNTEAFF. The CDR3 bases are TGTGCCAGCAGTTACAGGGGGATGAACACTGAAGCTTTCTTT.

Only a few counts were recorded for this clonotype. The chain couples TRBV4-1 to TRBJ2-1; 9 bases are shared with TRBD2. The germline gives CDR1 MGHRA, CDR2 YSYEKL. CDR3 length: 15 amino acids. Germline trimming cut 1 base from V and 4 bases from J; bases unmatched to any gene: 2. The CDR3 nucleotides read TGCGCCAGCAGCCAAGTGGGACTAGCTTACAATGAGCAGTTCTTC. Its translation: CASSQVGLAYNEQFF.

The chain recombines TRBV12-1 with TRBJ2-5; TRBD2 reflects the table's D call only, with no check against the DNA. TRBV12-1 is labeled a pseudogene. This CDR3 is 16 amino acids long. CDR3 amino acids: CASSFGTSGVQETQYF. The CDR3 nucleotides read TGTGCCAGCAGCTTCGGGACTAGCGGGGTCCAAGAGACCCAGTACTTC.

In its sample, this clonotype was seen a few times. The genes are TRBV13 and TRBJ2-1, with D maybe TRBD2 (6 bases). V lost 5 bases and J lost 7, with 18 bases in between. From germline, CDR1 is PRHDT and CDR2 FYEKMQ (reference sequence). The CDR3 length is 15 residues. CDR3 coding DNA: TGTGCCAGCAGCGCCCGGGACTCCTTGGGGAATGAGCAGTTCTTC. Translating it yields CASSARDSLGNEQFF.

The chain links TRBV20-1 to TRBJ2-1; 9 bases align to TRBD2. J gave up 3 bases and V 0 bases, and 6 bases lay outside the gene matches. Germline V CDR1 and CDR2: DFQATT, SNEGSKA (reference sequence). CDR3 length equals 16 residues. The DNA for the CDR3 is TGCAGTGCTAGAGATCCACGTAGCGGGAGCTACAATGAGCAGTTCTTC. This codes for CSARDPRSGSYNEQFF.

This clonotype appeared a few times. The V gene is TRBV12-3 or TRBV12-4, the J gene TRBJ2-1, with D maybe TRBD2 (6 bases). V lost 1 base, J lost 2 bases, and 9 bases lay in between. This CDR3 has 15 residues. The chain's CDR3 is CASSLVGLPYNEQFF. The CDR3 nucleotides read TGTGCCAGCAGTTTAGTCGGACTACCCTACAATGAGCAGTTCTTC.

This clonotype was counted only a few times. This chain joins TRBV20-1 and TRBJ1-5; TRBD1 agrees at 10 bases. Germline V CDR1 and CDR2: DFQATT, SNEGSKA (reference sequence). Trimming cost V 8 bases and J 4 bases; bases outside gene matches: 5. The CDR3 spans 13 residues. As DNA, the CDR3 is TGCAGTCTGGGACAGGGGATTAATCAGCCCCAGCATTTT. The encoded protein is CSLGQGINQPQHF.

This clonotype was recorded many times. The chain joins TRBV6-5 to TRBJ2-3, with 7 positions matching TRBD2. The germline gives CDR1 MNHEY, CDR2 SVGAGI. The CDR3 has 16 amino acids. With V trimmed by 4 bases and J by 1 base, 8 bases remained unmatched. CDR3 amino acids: CASSSLAVLGTDTQYF. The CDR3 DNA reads TGTGCCAGCAGTTCCCTAGCGGTCCTAGGCACAGATACGCAGTATTTT.

The CDR3 nucleotides read TGTGCCAGCAGCCTCAATCAGCGGGGAGAGTACCAAGAGACCCAGTACTTC. It specifies CASSLNQRGEYQETQYF. The J gene is TRBJ2-5, the V gene TRBV5-5; 7 bases line up with TRBD2. Looked up from germline, CDR1 is SGHKS and CDR2 is YYEKEE (reference sequence). The CDR3 runs 17 residues. V trimming: 4 bases; J trimming: 0 bases; junction bases outside the gene matches: 12. Combining the CDR3 with reference TRBV5-5 and TRBJ2-5 gives the whole variable domain DAGVTQSPTHLIKTRGQQVTLRCSPISGHKSVSWYQQVLGQGPQFIFQYYEKEERGRGNFPDRFSARQFPNYSSELNVNALLLGDSALYLCASSLNQRGEYQETQYFGPGTRLLVL.

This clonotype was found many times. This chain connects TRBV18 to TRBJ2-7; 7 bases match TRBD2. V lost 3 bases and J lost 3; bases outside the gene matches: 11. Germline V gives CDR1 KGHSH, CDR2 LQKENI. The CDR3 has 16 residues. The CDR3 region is CASSPYMREGLYEQYF. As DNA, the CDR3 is TGTGCCAGCTCACCCTACATGAGGGAGGGCCTCTACGAGCAGTACTTC.

This chain's CDR3 is CASRALSRFTDTQYF. The CDR3 DNA is TGTGCCAGCAGGGCCCTTAGCAGATTCACAGATACGCAGTATTTT. The J gene is TRBJ2-3, the V gene TRBV6-1, with D unclear. The CDR3 sequence is 15 residues long. Germline-derived CDR1 and CDR2 are MNHNS and SASEGT. V gave up 6 bases and J gave up 2 bases, with 15 bases separating them.

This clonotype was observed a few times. CDR3 DNA: TGTGCCAGCAGTGCGTCCTCCAACGGGGAGACCCAGTACTTC. Encoded protein: CASSASSNGETQYF. This chain uses TRBV6-1 with TRBJ2-5; no reliable D call. Trimming shortened V by 4 bases and J by 5 bases, and 14 bases separated the two germline ends. This CDR3 is built from 14 residues. Germline CDR1 reads MNHNS; CDR2 reads SASEGT.

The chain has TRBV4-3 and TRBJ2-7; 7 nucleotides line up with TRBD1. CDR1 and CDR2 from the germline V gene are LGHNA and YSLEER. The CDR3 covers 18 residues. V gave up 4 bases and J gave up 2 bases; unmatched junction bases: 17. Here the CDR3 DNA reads TGCGCCAGCAGCCGATACCAGGGACCCGGGACAGAAGCCTACGAGCAGTACTTC. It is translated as CASSRYQGPGTEAYEQYF.

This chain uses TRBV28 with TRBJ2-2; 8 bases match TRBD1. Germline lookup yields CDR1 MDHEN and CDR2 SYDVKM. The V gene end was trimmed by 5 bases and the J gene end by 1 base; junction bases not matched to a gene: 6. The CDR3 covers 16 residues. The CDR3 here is CASSPGGVGNTGELFF. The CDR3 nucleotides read TGTGCCAGCAGTCCAGGGGGCGTGGGGAACACCGGGGAGCTGTTTTTT.

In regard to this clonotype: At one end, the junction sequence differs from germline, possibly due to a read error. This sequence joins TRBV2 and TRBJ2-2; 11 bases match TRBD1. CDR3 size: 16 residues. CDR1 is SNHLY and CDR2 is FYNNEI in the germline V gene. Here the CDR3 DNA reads TGTGCCAGCAGGGAAGGACAGGGGGCGACGACCGGGGAGCTGTTTTTT. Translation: CASREGQGATTGELFF.